The T cell receptor beta chain described here comes from a study of cytomegalovirus exposure and HLA in healthy donors. At the level of the study: Unique TCRs from HLA-typed donors, 65 million to 85 million of them, were held in an early data release. Clustering assigned 81% of the approximately 400 genotyped donors to the Caucasian-associated ancestry cluster.

Germline V lookup: CDR1 SGHVS, CDR2 FQNEAQ. V lost 1 base, J lost 6 bases, and 7 bases lay in between. The CDR3 covers 13 residues. The PCR contained 60 Vbeta and 13 Jbeta primers. Data came from immunoSEQ multiplex PCR; TCRdb stores just in-frame clones and leaves some out. The table lists 150,000 to 200,000 clones, roughly 77% of them singletons. General observations from the study: Associated with cytomegalovirus, according to the listing, were approximately 160 TCR beta chains. Analyzed later, most CMV-associated TCR beta chains appeared HLA-restricted.

Regarding this clone: Its matching antigen is unknown.

Material: PBMCs. The TCR sequence derives from a middle-aged man in good health and CMV-seropositive. The rearrangement joins TRBV7-8 to TRBJ1-5; tentatively, D is TRBD1 (5 bases). CDR3 region: CASSLGRVQPQHF. DNA for the CDR3: TGTGCCAGCAGCTTAGGCAGGGTTCAGCCCCAGCATTTT.